The 23 T cell receptor beta chains in this list originate from one sample, sequenced in a study of blood T cells in healthy people across ages. PCR was performed a second time for 7 to 11 cycles using a sample-barcoded 5' primer and a J-beta primer mix. TCRdb passed the 5' RACE reads through MiXCR, listing each CDR3 protein once. The repertoire holds hundreds of thousands of distinct CDR3 sequences, with 58% as singletons. The sample comprised blood. The receptor set was obtained from a man in his fifties or sixties in good health.

The chain is built from TRBV4-1 and TRBJ2-7; the D call may be TRBD1 or TRBD2 (5 bases each). Trimming left V 1 base short and J 9 bases short, with 16 bases between. Germline lookup yields CDR1 MGHRA and CDR2 YSYEKL. This CDR3 comprises 14 residues. The CDR3 DNA reads as TGCGCCAGCAGCCAAGGGGGGACCCAAACCGGGCAGTACTTC. Translating it yields CASSQGGTQTGQYF.

This chain uses TRBV6-5 with TRBJ2-5, with a weak D call TRBD1 (7 bases). Germline loops: CDR1 MNHEY, CDR2 SVGAGI. There are 15 residues in the CDR3. V lost 2 bases, J lost 4 bases, and 14 bases lay in between. Here the CDR3 reads CASSYATGRGETQYF. CDR3 sequence (DNA): TGTGCCAGCAGTTACGCGACAGGGCGGGGAGAGACCCAGTACTTC.

This clonotype was seen a few times. The chain has TRBV7-7 and TRBJ2-5, with 8 bases identical to TRBD1. This CDR3 is 15 amino acids long. Germline V gives CDR1 SSHAT, CDR2 FNYEAQ (reference sequence). V was pared by 8 bases and J by 5 bases, with 13 bases of the junction left unmatched. DNA for the CDR3: TGTGCCAGCCGGGTAGGGGGACAGGAATGGGAGACCCAGTACTTC. This translates into CASRVGGQEWETQYF.

The CDR3 DNA reads TGCGCCAGCAGCTTGGCGGAGACAGGGACCTACGAGCAGTACTTC. This encodes CASSLAETGTYEQYF. The chain combines TRBV5-1 with TRBJ2-5; 7 positions match TRBD1. TRBJ2-7 matches the DNA end more closely, so the J call is doubtful. Germline lookup yields CDR1 SGHRS and CDR2 YFSETQ. The CDR3 consists of 15 residues.

V and J are TRBV7-9 and TRBJ2-2; 10 nucleotides match TRBD1. The germline CDR1 and CDR2 sequences are SEHNR and FQNEAQ (reference sequence). The ends lost 7 bases at V and 1 base at J; junction bases unmatched: 6. The CDR3 has 16 residues. The CDR3 sequence is CASKPGTGENTGELFF. CDR3 nucleotides: TGTGCCAGCAAGCCTGGGACAGGGGAGAACACCGGGGAGCTGTTTTTT.

This clonotype has just one count. This sequence joins TRBV20-1 and TRBJ2-6; TRBD1 agrees at 8 bases. Germline values: CDR1 DFQATT, CDR2 SNEGSKA (reference sequence). Trimming cost V 5 bases and J 2 bases; bases outside gene matches: 8. The CDR3 is 16 amino acids. The CDR3 here is CSASTGVTPGANVLTF. CDR3 in DNA: TGCAGTGCTTCGACAGGGGTCACCCCTGGGGCCAACGTCCTGACTTTC.

The CDR3 DNA is TGCAGTGCCAGAAACCCGGGGTTCAATGAAAAACTGTTTTTT. Residues: CSARNPGFNEKLFF. The gene calls are TRBV20-1 and TRBJ1-4; D uncertain. This CDR3 has 14 amino acids. The V gene's germline CDR1 is DFQATT and CDR2 SNEGSKA (reference sequence). Trimming pared 6 bases from V and 5 bases from J, leaving 16 bases between.

This clonotype was seen just once. The chain uses TRBV28 and TRBJ2-7; no reliable D call. The DNA end favors TRBJ2-5, so the J call may be wrong. This CDR3 comprises 13 residues. Germline lookup yields CDR1 MDHEN and CDR2 SYDVKM. The CDR3 nucleotides read TGTGCCAGCAGTTCGGACCAGAGGGAGACCCAGTACTTC. Encoded protein: CASSSDQRETQYF.

This rearrangement joins TRBV7-2 to TRBJ2-3; D remains unclear. Germline assignment: CDR1 SGHTA and CDR2 FQGNSA. The CDR3 sequence is 15 residues long. V lost 0 bases and J 2 bases, leaving 9 bases between the germline ends. CDR3 protein: CASSLAALFTDTQYF. CDR3 DNA: TGTGCCAGCAGCTTAGCGGCACTTTTCACAGATACGCAGTATTTT.

The chain employs TRBV2 and TRBJ2-6; D might be TRBD1 (6 bases). CDR3 length: 16 amino acids. Trimming stripped 6 bases from V and 4 bases from J, with 16 bases between. Germline loops: CDR1 SNHLY, CDR2 FYNNEI. The CDR3 region is CASSPLGAPGANVLTF. DNA for the CDR3: TGTGCCAGCAGCCCATTGGGGGCCCCAGGGGCCAACGTCCTGACTTTC.

The chain recombines TRBV6-2 or TRBV6-3 with TRBJ2-7; D gene unclear. The CDR3 contains 12 residues. V was cut by 2 bases and J by 6 bases, with 8 bases left in between. Germline V lookup: CDR1 MNHEY, CDR2 SVGEGT. This CDR3 reads CASSYRVREQYF. The CDR3 DNA is TGTGCCAGCAGTTACAGGGTCCGCGAGCAGTACTTC.

V and J are TRBV6-5 and TRBJ2-3; 12 bases are a match to TRBD2. The ends lost 6 bases at V and 7 bases at J; junction bases unmatched: 8. From germline, CDR1 is MNHEY and CDR2 SVGAGI. The CDR3 totals 15 residues. The chain's CDR3 is CASSVGLAGLNTQYF. The CDR3 DNA sequence: TGTGCCAGCAGCGTTGGACTAGCGGGGTTGAATACGCAGTATTTT.

V usage is TRBV3-1 and J usage is TRBJ2-1; D uncertain. V lost 3 bases and J lost 6, with 3 bases in between. Germline CDR1 is LGHDT and CDR2 is YNNKEL (reference sequence). The CDR3 extends over 11 amino acids. The CDR3 loop is CASSHFNEQFF. The CDR3 DNA follows: TGTGCCAGCAGCCACTTCAATGAGCAGTTCTTC.

The genes are TRBV12-3 or TRBV12-4 and TRBJ2-3, with D maybe TRBD1 (6 bases). V lost 5 bases and J lost 4, with 13 bases in between. CDR3 length: 14 residues. CDR3 protein: CASSPQGRADTQYF. The DNA of the CDR3 is TGTGCCAGCAGTCCCCAGGGGCGAGCAGATACGCAGTATTTT.

The J gene is TRBJ1-2, the V gene TRBV12-3 or TRBV12-4; D is possibly TRBD1 (5 bases). V lost 5 bases and J lost 0, with 10 bases in between. The CDR3 extends over 14 amino acids. Here the CDR3 reads CASSKGQANYGYTF. CDR3 sequence (DNA): TGTGCCAGCAGTAAGGGGCAAGCTAACTATGGCTACACCTTC.

The V call is TRBV7-6, the J call TRBJ1-5; D remains unclear. The CDR3 length is 16 residues. Germline CDR1 reads SGHVS; CDR2 reads FNYEAQ. V lost 2 bases, J lost 10 bases, and 21 bases lay in between. The CDR3 DNA follows: TGTGCCAGCAGCTTAAGTTCGGCAGGCCAGGCGGGCCCCCAGCATTTT. As protein: CASSLSSAGQAGPQHF.

The rearrangement uses TRBV12-3 or TRBV12-4 and TRBJ2-5; 8 positions agree with TRBD2. The junction had 4 bases not matched to a gene; V was cut back by 2 bases and J by 5 bases. The CDR3 spans 14 residues. The CDR3 DNA follows: TGTGCCAGCAGTTTACCGGGGGGGCACGAGACCCAGTACTTC. It translates to CASSLPGGHETQYF.

This clonotype was detected a few times. This chain uses TRBV20-1 with TRBJ2-5; D is possibly TRBD2 (7 bases). The ends were cut back, 6 bases at V and 4 bases at J, with 18 bases in the middle. Per the germline V gene, CDR1 is DFQATT and CDR2 is SNEGSKA (reference sequence). The CDR3 is 14 residues long. The CDR3 sequence: CSAAVGGRGETQYF. CDR3 nucleotides: TGCAGTGCCGCAGTCGGGGGGCGGGGAGAGACCCAGTACTTC.

V is TRBV6-2 or TRBV6-3 and J is TRBJ2-4; 7 positions agree with TRBD2. J gave up 0 bases and V 5 bases, and 16 bases lay outside the gene matches. The CDR3 runs to 19 residues. Germline loops: CDR1 MNHEY, CDR2 SVGEGT. As DNA, the CDR3 is TGTGCCAGCAGTCCACTCCCGGGGCGGGGGAACCTAGCCAAAAACATTCAGTACTTC. The encoded protein is CASSPLPGRGNLAKNIQYF.

This clonotype was recorded a few times. The chain carries TRBV5-1 and TRBJ2-5; possible D gene TRBD2, 7 bases. Germline CDR1 SGHRS, CDR2 YFSETQ. The CDR3 covers 15 residues. Trimming stripped 4 bases from V and 5 bases from J, with 18 bases between. CDR3 bases: TGCGCCAGCAGCGGACTGGGGGGGCCCATCGAGACCCAGTACTTC. This gives the protein CASSGLGGPIETQYF.

This chain connects TRBV11-2 to TRBJ2-1; the match to TRBD2 covers 10 bases. The CDR3 loop spans 14 amino acids. Germline CDR1 SGHAT, CDR2 FQNNGV. Losses at the gene ends were 3 bases for V and 9 bases for J; bases not matched to a gene: 5. This CDR3 reads CASSLGLASSEQFF. DNA of the CDR3: TGTGCCAGCAGCTTGGGACTAGCGTCGAGTGAGCAGTTCTTC.

The rearrangement links TRBV5-1 to TRBJ1-1, with D tentatively TRBD1 (6 bases). Germline CDR1 is SGHRS and CDR2 is YFSETQ. The CDR3 consists of 13 residues. V was trimmed by 6 bases and J by 1 base, leaving 10 bases between them. The chain's CDR3 is CASMRGSNTEAFF. For the CDR3, the DNA is TGCGCCAGCATGAGGGGGTCGAACACTGAAGCTTTCTTT.

The chain links TRBV12-3 or TRBV12-4 to TRBJ2-7, with 7 positions matching TRBD1. There are 14 residues in the CDR3. Germline trimming cut 7 bases from V and 0 bases from J; bases unmatched to any gene: 6. The CDR3 DNA is TGTGCCAGCACCCGGACAGGACTCTCCTACGAGCAGTACTTC. Its protein product is CASTRTGLSYEQYF.